The rows below give T cell receptor beta chains drawn from one sample of a study of identical twins. One entry per CDR3 protein results from TCRdb running MiXCR on the 5' RACE reads. This table has some 730,000 distinct CDR3 sequences, 15% to 20% appearing once. This same sample was also taken into another study, of T cells expressing NK-cell markers.

Sequenced input: PBMCs. The receptors originated from a young woman in good health. Each CDR3 is given with its conserved first and last residue. D genes are given only for firm matches. Some rows mark clone size as missing; the rest say once, few, many or name a class of expanded clone.

d_call	clone_size	v_call	j_call	cdr3_aa	cdr3_nt
TRBD2	-	TRBV7-7	TRBJ2-2	CASSSSGRATGELFF	TGTGCCAGCAGCTCCAGCGGGAGGGCCACCGGGGAGCTGTTTTTT
-	many	TRBV29-1	TRBJ2-1	CSVASEPYNEQFF	TGCAGCGTTGCTAGCGAACCCTACAATGAGCAGTTCTTC
-	few	TRBV18	TRBJ2-7	CASSPSETWYEQYF	TGTGCCAGCTCACCATCCGAGACTTGGTACGAGCAGTACTTC
-	-	TRBV2	TRBJ2-1	CASSQRGGPYNEQFF	TGTGCCAGCAGCCAAAGGGGGGGCCCCTACAATGAGCAGTTCTTC
-	-	TRBV12-3/TRBV12-4	TRBJ2-1	CASTSVGGNEQFF	TGTGCCAGCACTTCAGTGGGGGGAAATGAGCAGTTCTTC
TRBD2	few	TRBV18	TRBJ2-1	CASSPGTSGPLYNEQFF	TGTGCCAGCTCACCCGGGACTAGCGGACCCCTCTACAATGAGCAGTTCTTC
-	few	TRBV6-5	TRBJ1-1	CASSSPGATGKTEAFF	TGTGCCAGCAGTTCCCCGGGAGCCACCGGGAAGACTGAAGCTTTCTTT
-	-	TRBV5-1	TRBJ2-7	CASSAGHSLGYEQYF	TGCGCCAGCAGCGCCGGACACAGCCTCGGCTACGAGCAGTACTTC
-	-	TRBV3-1	TRBJ2-1	CASSPLATNEQFF	TGTGCCAGCAGCCCTCTTGCGACCAATGAGCAGTTCTTC
-	few	TRBV5-1	TRBJ2-5	CASCMIGPRETQYF	TGCGCCAGCTGCATGATCGGACCTCGAGAGACCCAGTACTTC
TRBD1	once	TRBV11-3	TRBJ2-1	CASSSDRDHDEQFF	TGTGCCAGCAGCTCGGACAGGGACCATGATGAGCAGTTCTTC
-	few	TRBV6-5	TRBJ1-2	CASSYHTTGNYGYTF	TGTGCCAGCAGTTACCACACCACAGGGAACTATGGCTACACCTTC
-	-	TRBV7-9	TRBJ1-1	CASSLIQNTEAFF	TGTGCCAGCAGCTTAATTCAGAACACTGAAGCTTTCTTT
TRBD2	-	TRBV6-5	TRBJ2-3	CASSYIAGADTQYF	TGTGCCAGCAGTTACATAGCGGGGGCAGATACGCAGTATTTT
TRBD1	-	TRBV29-1	TRBJ2-4	CSVEGTGGTETDLAKNIQYF	TGCAGCGTTGAGGGGACAGGGGGAACGGAAACCGATCTAGCCAAAAACATTCAGTACTTC
-	-	TRBV12-3/TRBV12-4	TRBJ1-2	CASRSDRSLPDNYGYTF	TGTGCCAGCAGATCCGACAGAAGCCTACCCGATAACTATGGCTACACCTTC